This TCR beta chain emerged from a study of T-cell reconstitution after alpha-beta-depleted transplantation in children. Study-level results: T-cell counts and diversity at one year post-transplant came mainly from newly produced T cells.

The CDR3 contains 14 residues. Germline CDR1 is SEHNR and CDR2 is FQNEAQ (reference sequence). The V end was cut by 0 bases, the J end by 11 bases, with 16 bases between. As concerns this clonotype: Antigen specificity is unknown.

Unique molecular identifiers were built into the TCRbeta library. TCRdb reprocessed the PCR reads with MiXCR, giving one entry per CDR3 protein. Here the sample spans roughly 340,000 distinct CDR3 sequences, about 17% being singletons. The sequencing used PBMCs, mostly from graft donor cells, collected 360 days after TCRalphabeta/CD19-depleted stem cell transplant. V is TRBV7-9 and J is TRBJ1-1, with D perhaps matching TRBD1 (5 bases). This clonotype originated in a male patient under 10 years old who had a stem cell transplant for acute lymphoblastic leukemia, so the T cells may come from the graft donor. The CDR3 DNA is TGTGCCAGCAGCTTAGCGCTGTATTCAGGGCCGGCTTTCTTT. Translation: CASSLALYSGPAFF.